What follows are 4 T cell receptor beta chains derived from one specimen sequenced in a study of blood T cell repertoires in COVID-19. The table came from immunoSEQ multiplex PCR; TCRdb's copy has only in-frame clones and leaves some out. The sample contains some 260,000 clones, 60% to 75% of which appear only once. The specimen was peripheral blood. All receptors derive from an elderly woman with acute or convalescent COVID-19.

V gene TRBV10-3 combines with J gene TRBJ2-1; weak D call: TRBD2 (6 bases). The length of the CDR3 is 13 residues. V lost 0 bases and J lost 9, with 9 bases in between. Germline V gene sequence: CDR1 ENHRY, CDR2 SYGVKD. The CDR3 DNA reads TGTGCCATCAGTGAGTCATGGAGGGGTGAGCAGTTCTTC. This encodes CAISESWRGEQFF.

V and J are TRBV23-1 and TRBJ2-3; 7 bases line up with TRBD2. Being an ORF, TRBV23-1 has a function that is uncertain. With V trimmed by 6 bases and J by 5 bases, 5 bases remained unmatched. The CDR3 spans 13 residues. CDR3 sequence: CASRGGSLDTQYF. The CDR3 bases are TGCGCCAGCAGGGGCGGGAGCCTAGATACGCAGTATTTT.

This clone was counted once. The rearrangement links TRBV30 to TRBJ2-7; 10 positions agree with TRBD2. Germline trimming cut 2 bases from V and 5 bases from J; bases unmatched to any gene: 3. Germline assignment: CDR1 GTSNPN and CDR2 SVGIG (reference sequence). This CDR3 has 13 residues. CDR3 protein: CAWSLAGVHEQYF. The CDR3 nucleotides are TGTGCCTGGAGTCTAGCGGGAGTCCACGAGCAGTACTTC.

The chain links TRBV27 to TRBJ2-3; D might be TRBD1 (5 bases). This CDR3 is built from 13 residues. In germline, CDR1 is MNHEY, CDR2 SMNVEV (reference sequence). V lost 8 bases and J lost 1, with 10 bases in between. The CDR3 nucleotides are TGTGCCAGCCGCCTCAGGGGCACAGATACGCAGTATTTT. This sequence encodes CASRLRGTDTQYF.